Below, 21 T cell receptor beta chains from the same sample are listed, as sequenced in a study of cytomegalovirus exposure and HLA in healthy donors. The PCR contained 60 Vbeta and 13 Jbeta primers. Measured with immunoSEQ multiplex PCR; TCRdb has only the in-frame clones, and not every one. The repertoire holds roughly 60,000 clones, with less than 85% as singletons. The sample comprised PBMCs. The origin of the receptors is a woman in her 30s in good health and CMV-seronegative.

V usage is TRBV6-1 and J usage is TRBJ1-4, with 9 bases matching TRBD1. Germline CDR1 and CDR2: MNHNS and SASEGT. The CDR3 covers 16 residues. The ends lost 4 bases at V and 5 bases at J; junction bases unmatched: 8. CDR3 sequence (DNA): TGTGCCAGCAGTGTCATGTCCGGGACAGGGAATGAAAAACTGTTTTTT. This translates into CASSVMSGTGNEKLFF.

This clone occurred once. The chain recombines TRBV2 with TRBJ1-5, with TRBD1 matching 8 bases. Germline CDR1 and CDR2: SNHLY and FYNNEI. This CDR3 has 14 residues. J gave up 2 bases and V 6 bases, and 3 bases lay outside the gene matches. The CDR3, as DNA: TGTGCCAGCAGCGAGGACAGGGGCAATCAGCCCCAGCATTTT. This encodes CASSEDRGNQPQHF. The full variable domain, its missing parts supplied by reference TRBV2 and TRBJ1-5, is EPEVTQTPSHQVTQMGQEVILRCVPISNHLYFYWYRQILGQKVEFLVSFYNNEISEKSEIFDDQFSVERPDGSNFTLKIRSTKLEDSAMYFCASSEDRGNQPQHFGDGTRLSIL.

The chain carries TRBV19 and TRBJ2-3; 9 bases map to TRBD2. Germline CDR1 LNHDA, CDR2 SQIVND (reference sequence). Trimming removed 5 bases from V and 4 bases from J; junction bases left unmatched: 10. The CDR3 consists of 16 residues. This chain's CDR3 is CASSPRIAGEPDTQYF. CDR3 DNA: TGTGCCAGTAGTCCTAGAATAGCGGGGGAGCCAGATACGCAGTATTTT.

CDR3 in DNA: TGTGCCAGCAGCTTATACTTGGCAGATACGCAGTATTTT. Translating gives CASSLYLADTQYF. The chain employs TRBV7-6 and TRBJ2-3, with D unresolved. V was pared by 2 bases and J by 4 bases, with 7 bases between. Germline V gene lookup returns CDR1 SGHVS and CDR2 FNYEAQ. The CDR3 loop spans 13 amino acids.

J is TRBJ2-7 and V is TRBV5-3, with 10 bases fitting TRBD2. TRBV5-3 carries the ORF label, with uncertain function. With 3 bases clipped from V and 1 base from J, the junction kept 4 bases outside the gene matches. CDR3 length equals 15 residues. The CDR3 nucleotides are TGTGCCAGAAGCTCCGGGACTAGCGTTTCCTACGAGCAGTACGTC. Protein product: CARSSGTSVSYEQYV.

The chain has TRBV4-1 and TRBJ2-2, with 12 bases matching TRBD2. V was clipped by 5 bases and J by 0 bases; unmatched bases: 10. The CDR3 is made up of 19 amino acids. Looked up from germline, CDR1 is MGHRA and CDR2 is YSYEKL. The CDR3 protein is CASSTSPLAGGPNTGELFF. In DNA, the CDR3 is TGCGCCAGCAGCACCTCCCCGCTAGCGGGAGGGCCGAACACCGGGGAGCTGTTTTTT.

The V gene is TRBV6-6, the J gene TRBJ2-7; TRBD1 agrees at 9 bases. CDR3 size: 15 residues. From germline, CDR1 is MNHNY and CDR2 SVGAGI (reference sequence). Trimming removed 2 bases from V and 3 bases from J; junction bases left unmatched: 5. The CDR3 is CASSYDRGENYEQYV. Here the CDR3 DNA reads TGTGCCAGCAGTTACGACAGGGGGGAGAACTACGAGCAGTACGTC.

V and J are TRBV29-1 and TRBJ1-5, with D unclear. V lost 5 bases and J 0 bases, leaving 5 bases between the germline ends. Germline V CDR1 and CDR2: SQVTM, ANQGSEA. CDR3 length: 12 amino acids. The CDR3 DNA reads TGCAGCGTTTTAATTAGCAATCAGCCCCAGCATTTT. As protein: CSVLISNQPQHF.

The chain carries TRBV30 and TRBJ2-4, with 7 bases fitting TRBD1. Per the germline V gene, CDR1 is GTSNPN and CDR2 is SVGIG (reference sequence). With 4 bases clipped from V and 3 bases from J, the junction kept 6 bases outside the gene matches. CDR3 length equals 14 residues. Here the CDR3 reads CAWIETGVKNIQYF. The CDR3 DNA sequence: TGTGCCTGGATTGAAACAGGGGTCAAAAACATTCAGTACTTC.

V and J are TRBV14 and TRBJ2-4; no clear D gene. The CDR3 runs 13 residues. Between the trimmed V and J ends, which lost 1 base and 5 bases, there was a span of 6 bases. The germline CDR1 and CDR2 sequences are SGHDN and FVKESK. Written as DNA, the CDR3 is TGTGCCAGCAGCCAAGGTATAGAAAACATTCAGTACTTC. Protein: CASSQGIENIQYF.

This clone was seen only once. A read error may produce the germline difference seen at one junction end. This rearrangement joins TRBV5-8 to TRBJ2-7; a weak D match, TRBD2 (5 bases). This CDR3 has 10 residues. CDR1 is SGHTS and CDR2 is YDEGEE in the germline V gene. CDR3 bases: TGTACCAGCAGTTCGGGGGAGCAGTACTTC. Its translation is CTSSSGEQYF.

This clone has only a few counts. V and J are TRBV4-1 and TRBJ2-7, with TRBD2 matching over 9 bases. The germline V gene encodes CDR1 MGHRA and CDR2 YSYEKL. CDR3 size: 16 residues. Trimming at V came to 4 bases and at J to 5 bases, leaving 12 bases not matched to a gene. CDR3 amino acids: CASSLLQAGGSHEQYF. DNA for the CDR3: TGCGCCAGCAGCCTCCTACAAGCGGGAGGAAGCCACGAGCAGTACTTC.

The genes are TRBV2 and TRBJ1-4, with 9 bases aligning to TRBD1. Trimming at V came to 0 bases and at J to 12 bases, leaving 14 bases not matched to a gene. This CDR3 spans 17 amino acids. Germline assignment: CDR1 SNHLY and CDR2 FYNNEI. The CDR3 is CASSEAQGQGPRLELFF. DNA for the CDR3: TGTGCCAGCAGTGAAGCGCAGGGACAGGGCCCCCGGTTGGAACTGTTTTTT. The entire variable domain, with the rest obtained from reference TRBV2 and TRBJ1-4, is as follows: EPEVTQTPSHQVTQMGQEVILRCVPISNHLYFYWYRQILGQKVEFLVSFYNNEISEKSEIFDDQFSVERPDGSNFTLKIRSTKLEDSAMYFCASSEAQGQGPRLELFFGSGTQLSVL.

DNA of the CDR3: TGTGCCAGCAACGAGGCGACTAGCGGGAGAGATACGCAGTATTTT. Protein sequence: CASNEATSGRDTQYF. V is TRBV6-5 and J is TRBJ2-3, with 12 bases lining up with TRBD2. The CDR3 is 15 amino acids. Germline CDR1 is MNHEY and CDR2 is SVGAGI. V gave up 7 bases and J gave up 5 bases; unmatched junction bases: 7.

V usage is TRBV30 and J usage is TRBJ1-4; TRBD1 matches at 7 bases. This CDR3 spans 13 amino acids. V lost 6 bases to trimming and J lost 6 bases; unmatched junction nucleotides: 7. CDR1 and CDR2 (germline): GTSNPN, SVGIG (reference sequence). The CDR3 DNA sequence: TGTGCCTGTCCCGGGACAGCAGATGAAAAACTGTTTTTT. This gives the protein CACPGTADEKLFF. Looking up the rest from reference TRBV30 and TRBJ1-4 gives the full variable domain: SQTIHQWPATLVQPVGSPLSLECTVEGTSNPNLYWYRQAAGRGLQLLFYSVGIGQISSEVPQNLSASRPQDRQFILSSKKLLLSDSGFYLCACPGTADEKLFFGSGTQLSVL.

The chain uses TRBV6-1 and TRBJ1-5; D ambiguous. The CDR3 is 14 residues long. CDR1 MNHNS and CDR2 SASEGT come from the germline V gene. With 6 bases removed from V and 0 bases from J, the gap between germline ends came to 9 bases. CDR3 sequence: CASSRTDSNQPQHF. CDR3 DNA: TGTGCCAGCAGCCGGACTGATAGCAATCAGCCCCAGCATTTT.

The chain uses TRBV7-2 and TRBJ1-2, with TRBD1 matching 8 bases. Trimming took 1 base from V and 8 from J; bases not matched to a gene: 9. Germline assignment: CDR1 SGHTA and CDR2 FQGNSA. The CDR3 runs to 15 residues. The CDR3 bases are TGTGCCAGCAGCTTAGGTGGGACAGGAGGTAGGGGCTACACCTTC. Its protein is CASSLGGTGGRGYTF.

This clone was recorded a few times. The chain combines TRBV27 with TRBJ2-7; 12 nucleotides line up with TRBD2. Germline lookup yields CDR1 MNHEY and CDR2 SMNVEV (reference sequence). This CDR3 is 14 amino acids long. After removal of 8 bases from V and 5 bases from J, the junction contained 7 bases not matched to a gene. In nucleotides, the CDR3 is TGTGCCAGCCGAAGACTAGCGGGAGTCCACGAGCAGTACGTC. Encoded protein: CASRRLAGVHEQYV.

The rearrangement links TRBV19 to TRBJ1-2; TRBD1 aligns across 11 bases. Germline V lookup: CDR1 LNHDA, CDR2 SQIVND (reference sequence). The CDR3 has 14 residues. Trimming removed 4 bases from V and 4 bases from J; junction bases left unmatched: 2. The CDR3 sequence: CASSKDRGLYGYTF. In DNA, the CDR3 is TGTGCCAGTAGTAAGGACAGGGGGCTCTATGGCTACACCTTC. Full variable domain (remainder filled in from reference TRBV19 and TRBJ1-2): DGGITQSPKYLFRKEGQNVTLSCEQNLNHDAMYWYRQDPGQGLRLIYYSQIVNDFQKGDIAEGYSVSREKKESFPLTVTSAQKNPTAFYLCASSKDRGLYGYTFGSGTRLTVV.

The gene calls are TRBV7-2 and TRBJ2-5, with D possibly matching TRBD1 (6 bases). The CDR3 extends over 14 amino acids. Looked up from germline, CDR1 is SGHTA and CDR2 is FQGNSA. The V end was cut by 2 bases, the J end by 2 bases, with 9 bases between. The CDR3, as DNA: TGTGCCAGCAGCTTAACAGGGTGGCAAGAGACCCAGTACTTC. Translating it yields CASSLTGWQETQYF.

The V call is TRBV11-2, the J call TRBJ2-7; possible D gene TRBD1, 5 bases. Deletions cut 0 bases from V and 1 base from J, with 16 bases between. This CDR3 has 17 amino acids. The germline CDR1 and CDR2 sequences are SGHAT and FQNNGV. The CDR3 loop reads CASSLDGGAGFSYEQYF. DNA of the CDR3: TGTGCCAGCAGCTTAGATGGTGGGGCAGGCTTTTCCTACGAGCAGTACTTC.